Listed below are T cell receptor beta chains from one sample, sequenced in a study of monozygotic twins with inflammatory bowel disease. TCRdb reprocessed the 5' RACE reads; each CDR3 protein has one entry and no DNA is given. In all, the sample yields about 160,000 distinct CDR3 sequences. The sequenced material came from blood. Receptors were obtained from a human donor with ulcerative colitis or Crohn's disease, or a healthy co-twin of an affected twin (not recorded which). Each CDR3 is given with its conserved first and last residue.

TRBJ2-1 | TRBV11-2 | CASSLSGIYNEQFF
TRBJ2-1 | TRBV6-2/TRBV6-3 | CASSYPGLAGGGNEQFF
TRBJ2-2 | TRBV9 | CASSVEGRGDTGELFF
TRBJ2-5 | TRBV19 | CASSILSQGTNQETQYF
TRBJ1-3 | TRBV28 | CASRTGISGNTIYF
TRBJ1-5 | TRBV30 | CAWRAQGTGLNSNQPQHF
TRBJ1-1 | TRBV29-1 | CSVDLDRDSALNTEAFF
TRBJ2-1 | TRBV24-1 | CATRGRERYNEQFF
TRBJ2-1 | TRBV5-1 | CASSFNIGLAGANEQFF
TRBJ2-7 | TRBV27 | CASKMVGASYEQYF